What follows describes a single T cell receptor (beta chain). Its antigen remains unknown. Sorting based on CD45RO/CCR7/CD25/CD127/CD95/CD27 separated CD4+ naive, central memory, regulatory and stem cell-like memory cells. TCRB transcripts that were expressed got sequenced, as all of the isolated RNA had been reverse transcribed. Assay used: immunoSEQ multiplex PCR; TCRdb lists only in-frame clones, some missing. The top ten hold approximately 4% of the sample, which has 200,000 to 250,000 clones, 25% to 30% seen once. The entry originates in a study of beta chain features in type 1 diabetes. Study at large: Sorted cells examined across all samples numbered 107,917,701.

Study-wide points: Sequencing of cDNA might inflate the share of cells that strongly express TCR. There was a moderate but significant shortening of TCRB CDR3s in all four CD4+ subsets of Type 1 diabetes patients.

The receptor was derived from a man aged 30-40 years in good health. The specimen was central memory CD4+ T cells from blood.

CDR3 DNA sequence: TGTGCCAGCAGCTTAGTTACGGGACGGCGGAGTGAAGCTTTCTTT. Amino acid sequence: CASSLVTGRRSEAFF. The chain employs TRBV7-2 and TRBJ1-1, with a tentative D call TRBD1 (5 bases). Germline CDR1 reads SGHTA; CDR2 reads FQGNSA. Trimming stripped 1 base from V and 7 bases from J, with 16 bases between. CDR3 length: 15 amino acids.